Sequencing of this T cell receptor (beta chain) was carried out in a study of human T cells and chemical hapten exposure. Study-level background: Small volume differences among pooled libraries mainly caused per-sample TCR yield variation.

CDR1 and CDR2 (germline): DFQATT, SNEGSKA (reference sequence). The CDR3 consists of 15 residues. J was trimmed by 7 bases and V by 1 base; bases with no gene match: 5. This clonotype was seen repeatedly, ten times or more. The antigen is undetermined. Extraction of total RNA was performed on unfractionated whole blood. Individual cDNA molecules received unique molecular identifiers in the library. Original processing notes: Per sample, the median was around 96,000 TCRs, with values from about 22,000 to 700,000. TCRdb passed the 5' RACE reads through MiXCR, listing each CDR3 protein once. The V and J calls and clone size come from TCRdb's table, not from the authors' own analysis. This sample has tens of thousands of distinct CDR3 sequences, with 7% to 8% found just once. The study, taken as a whole, reports: Among TCRs, those above 1 in 1000 frequency were unaffected by DPC sensitization.

This chain connects TRBV20-1 to TRBJ2-2, with 11 bases that match TRBD2. This clonotype originated in a male donor in good health. The CDR3 sequence is CSARVAGGPNGELFF. CDR3 sequence (DNA): TGCAGTGCTAGAGTAGCGGGAGGGCCGAACGGGGAGCTGTTTTTT.